This T cell receptor beta chain was identified in a study of shared clonotypes between healthy human individuals. The method was immunoSEQ multiplex PCR; TCRdb's version includes in-frame clones alone and lacks a portion of them. Of about 2.2 million clones in the sample, 85% to 95% are singletons; the top ten hold more than 1.5%. The naive CD8 subset, CD45RO-negative cells positively selected for CCR7, excluded terminally differentiated effector memory CD45RA+ cells. As concerns this clone: Its antigen is unidentified. Other DNA variants within this sample encode the same CDR3.

The CDR3 has 16 residues. V dropped 0 bases and J dropped 2; count of bases not matched to a gene: 5. The germline V gene has CDR1 SGDLS and CDR2 YYNGEE. Broader study findings: Depth of sequencing was expected to influence donor clonotype sharing.

This receptor was obtained from a man between 18 and 29 years old in good health. Some clones in this sample may be carry-over from other donors' samples. The sequencing input was naive CD8+ T cells from PBMCs. The chain carries TRBV9 and TRBJ2-5, with 9 bases identical to TRBD2. CDR3 sequence reads: CASSVGGLAGQETQYF. The CDR3 region has the DNA TGTGCCAGCAGCGTAGGAGGCCTAGCGGGACAAGAGACCCAGTACTTC.